This note documents a single T cell receptor beta chain sequence. The antigen is unknown. TCRdb re-derived calls from the 5' RACE reads in MiXCR, one entry per CDR3 protein. Found here are hundreds of thousands of distinct CDR3 sequences, roughly an eighth of them singletons; the top ten hold about 16%. The sample belongs to a study of T cells after yellow fever vaccination. V lost 1 base and J lost 4; bases outside the gene matches: 7. The germline V gene has CDR1 SGHVS and CDR2 FNYEAQ. This CDR3 has 16 residues. General study points: Clonotypes appearing in both CD4 and CD8 compartments existed, and their share was small. Subsequent booster samples again held most clones from primary vaccination (just under 98% CD4, approximately 85% CD8). The secondary response was weaker but peaked faster, day 5 versus 15.

The sequencing used PBMCs, collected on the day of the yellow fever booster vaccination. The chain carries TRBV7-6 and TRBJ2-3, with 8 bases fitting TRBD2. The TCR was taken from a man in his thirties or forties who received the YFV17D yellow fever vaccine. The CDR3 is CASSLVGTRGPDTQYF. CDR3 DNA: TGTGCCAGCAGCTTAGTTGGGACTAGGGGCCCAGATACGCAGTATTTT.